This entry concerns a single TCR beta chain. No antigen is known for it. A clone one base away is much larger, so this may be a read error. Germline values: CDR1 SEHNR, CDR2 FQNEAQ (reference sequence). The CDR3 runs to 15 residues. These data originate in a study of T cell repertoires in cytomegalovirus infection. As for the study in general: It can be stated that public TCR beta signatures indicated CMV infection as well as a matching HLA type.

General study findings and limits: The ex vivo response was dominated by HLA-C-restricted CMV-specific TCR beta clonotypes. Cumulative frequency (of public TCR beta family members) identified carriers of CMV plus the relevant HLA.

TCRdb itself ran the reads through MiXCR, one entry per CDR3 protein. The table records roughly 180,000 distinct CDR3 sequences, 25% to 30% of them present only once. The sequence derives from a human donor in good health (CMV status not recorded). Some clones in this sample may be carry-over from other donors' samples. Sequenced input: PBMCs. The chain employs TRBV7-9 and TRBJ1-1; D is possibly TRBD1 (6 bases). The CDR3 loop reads CASSLKQGSNTEACF. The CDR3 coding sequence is TGTGCCAGCAGCTTAAAGCAGGGGTCGAACACTGAAGCTTGCTTT.